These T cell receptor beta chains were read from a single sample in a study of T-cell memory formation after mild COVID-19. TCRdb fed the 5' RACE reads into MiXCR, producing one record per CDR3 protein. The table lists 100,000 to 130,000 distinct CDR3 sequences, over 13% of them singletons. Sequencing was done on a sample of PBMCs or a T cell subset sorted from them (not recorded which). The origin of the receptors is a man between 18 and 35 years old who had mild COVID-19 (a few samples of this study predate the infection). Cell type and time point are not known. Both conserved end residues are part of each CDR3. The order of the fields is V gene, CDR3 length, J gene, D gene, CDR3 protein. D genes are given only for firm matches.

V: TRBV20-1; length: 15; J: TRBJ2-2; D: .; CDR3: CSAYYGESRTGELFF
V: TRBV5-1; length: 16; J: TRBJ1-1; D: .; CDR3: CASSWDLERMNTEAFF
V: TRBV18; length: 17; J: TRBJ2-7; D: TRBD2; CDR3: CASSPPRTSGGIHEQYF
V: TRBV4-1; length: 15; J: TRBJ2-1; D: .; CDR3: CASSLYHSRGDEQFF
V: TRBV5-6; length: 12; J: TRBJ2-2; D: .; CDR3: CASSPPTGELFF
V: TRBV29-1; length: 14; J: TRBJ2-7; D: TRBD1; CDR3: CSVLLGQGWVEQYF
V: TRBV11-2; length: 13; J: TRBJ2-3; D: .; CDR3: CASSPGQTDTQYF
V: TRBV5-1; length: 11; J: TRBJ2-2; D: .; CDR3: CASSFTGELFF
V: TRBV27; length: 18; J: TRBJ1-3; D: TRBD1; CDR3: CASSNSPETGGEEDTIYF
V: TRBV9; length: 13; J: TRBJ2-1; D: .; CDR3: CASCPGWGNEQFF
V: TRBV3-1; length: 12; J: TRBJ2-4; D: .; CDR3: CASSQGGGIQYF
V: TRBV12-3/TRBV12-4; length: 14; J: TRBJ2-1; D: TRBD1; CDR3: CASTRTGPPDEQFF
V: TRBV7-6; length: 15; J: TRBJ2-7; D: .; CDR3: CASSTLPGSSYEQYF
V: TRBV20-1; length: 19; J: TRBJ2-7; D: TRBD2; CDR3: CSAPGGSGGRLAGGYEQYF
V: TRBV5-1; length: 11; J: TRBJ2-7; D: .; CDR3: CASNFREEQYF
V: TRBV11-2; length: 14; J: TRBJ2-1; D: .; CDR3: CASTPPDRNNEQFF
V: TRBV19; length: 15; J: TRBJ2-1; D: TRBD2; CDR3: CASSTEAGAVNEQFF
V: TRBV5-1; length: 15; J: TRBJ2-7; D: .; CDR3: CASSGGLPYRGEQYF
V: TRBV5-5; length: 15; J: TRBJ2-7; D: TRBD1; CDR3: CASSYSTGESYEQYF
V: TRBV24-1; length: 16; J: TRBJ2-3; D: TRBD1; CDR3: CATSEGDSDSTDTQYF
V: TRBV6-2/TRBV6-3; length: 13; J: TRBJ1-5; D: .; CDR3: CASSTGENQPQHF
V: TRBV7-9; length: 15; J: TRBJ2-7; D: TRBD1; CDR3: CASSRDRVNSYEQYF
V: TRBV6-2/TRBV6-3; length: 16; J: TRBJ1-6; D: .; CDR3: CASSSRSPIYNSPLHF
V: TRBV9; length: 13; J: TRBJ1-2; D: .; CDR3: CASRSGVGYGYTF
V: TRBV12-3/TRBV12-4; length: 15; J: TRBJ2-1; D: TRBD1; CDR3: CASRSAGTGGNEQFF
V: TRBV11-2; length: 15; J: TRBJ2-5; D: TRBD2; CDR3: CASRGTSGAGETQYF
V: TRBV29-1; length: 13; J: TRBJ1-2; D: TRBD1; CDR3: CSVAPGGHYGYTF
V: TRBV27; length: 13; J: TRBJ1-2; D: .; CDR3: CASSLKEYYGYTF
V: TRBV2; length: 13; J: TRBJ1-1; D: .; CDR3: CASTKTENTEAFF
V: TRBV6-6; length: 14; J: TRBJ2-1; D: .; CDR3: CASDLAGTYNEQFF
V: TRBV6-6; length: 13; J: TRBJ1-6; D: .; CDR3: CASSYGRNSPLHF
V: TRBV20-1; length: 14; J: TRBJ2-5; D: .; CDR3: CSARDGGFQETQYF
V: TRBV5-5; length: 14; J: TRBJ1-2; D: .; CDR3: CASSSSQGNYGYTF
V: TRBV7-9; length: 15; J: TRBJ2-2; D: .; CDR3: CASSPSWGARGELFF
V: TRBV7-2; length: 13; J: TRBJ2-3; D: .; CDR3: CASSLAPPDTQYF
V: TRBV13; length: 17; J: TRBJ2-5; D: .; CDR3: CASSLGGAGTNQETQYF
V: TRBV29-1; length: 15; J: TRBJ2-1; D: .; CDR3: CSVLEGARSRREQFF
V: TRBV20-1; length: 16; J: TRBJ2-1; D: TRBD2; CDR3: CSARYKGTSGGFEQFF
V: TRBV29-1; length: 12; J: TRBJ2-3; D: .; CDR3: CSVDKGADTQYF
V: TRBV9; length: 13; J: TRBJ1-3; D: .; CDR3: CASSWTVGNTIYF
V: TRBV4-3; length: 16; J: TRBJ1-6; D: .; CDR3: CASSPPGTGSYSPLHF
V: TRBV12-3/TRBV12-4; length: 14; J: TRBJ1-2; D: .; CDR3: CASSLGGSNYGYTF
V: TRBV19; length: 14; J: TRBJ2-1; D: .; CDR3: CASSIDGGLYEQFF
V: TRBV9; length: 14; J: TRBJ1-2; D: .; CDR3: CASSEAVTAVGYTF
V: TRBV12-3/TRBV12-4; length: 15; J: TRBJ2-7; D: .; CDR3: CASSPPGQSSYEQYF
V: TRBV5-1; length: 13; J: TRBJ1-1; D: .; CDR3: CASSPLGNTEAFF
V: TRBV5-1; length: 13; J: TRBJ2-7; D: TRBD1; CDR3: CASRPGQLREQYF
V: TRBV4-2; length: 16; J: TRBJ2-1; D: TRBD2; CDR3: CASIPNPGLAAHEQFF
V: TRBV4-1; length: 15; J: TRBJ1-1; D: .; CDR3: CASSQPPDSNTEAFF